This T cell receptor (beta chain) stems from a study of response to subunit inactivated influenza vaccine. TCRdb called the RT-PCR reads again in MiXCR, with one record for every CDR3 protein. Here the sample spans about 780,000 distinct CDR3 sequences, 18% being singletons. Findings of the study overall: After each seasonal influenza vaccination, few new T cells are recruited, the authors suggested.

Trimming removed 6 bases from V and 2 bases from J, with 7 bases in between. The CDR3 length is 13 residues. Germline CDR1 and CDR2: MDHEN and SYDVKM. This clonotype turned up a few times. Its antigen remains unknown. The chain couples TRBV28 to TRBJ2-2; D uncertain. This TCR derives from a man in his fifties who received an inactivated influenza vaccine. Sequenced material: PBMCs from blood, taken roughly 5 days after vaccination. CDR3 bases: TGTGCCAGCAGGTTCGAAAACACCGGGGAGCTGTTTTTT. Its translation is CASRFENTGELFF.